The rows below give T cell receptor beta chains drawn from one sample of a study of CD8 T cells in Susac syndrome. TCRdb passed the immunoSEQ multiplex PCR reads through MiXCR, listing each CDR3 protein once. The table records 160,000 or so distinct CDR3 sequences, 94% of them present only once. Sequenced: CD4+ T cells from PBMCs. Every receptor here comes from a human donor with Susac syndrome. Both conserved end residues are part of each CDR3.

TRBJ1-2,TRBV19,14,CATIGGQEAYGYTF
TRBJ2-7,TRBV5-1,15,CASSPAAESTREQYF
TRBJ1-6,TRBV9,13,CASSPKKNSPLHF
TRBJ1-5,TRBV7-8,17,CASSLDGSLYSNQPQHF
TRBJ2-2,TRBV29-1,13,CSVEGDYTGELFF
TRBJ2-7,TRBV29-1,11,CSAAGSYEQYF
TRBJ2-2,TRBV20-1,13,CSATSSTAGELFF
TRBJ2-3,TRBV29-1,14,CSVAQRGPTDTQYF
TRBJ2-3,TRBV25-1,16,CASSELAGGSTDTQYF
TRBJ1-2,TRBV14,13,CASSQQGNYGYTF
TRBJ2-3,TRBV11-3,11,CASSKQDTQYF
TRBJ1-1,TRBV20-1,13,CSAPRGAATEAFF
TRBJ2-1,TRBV2,14,CASSEWRSFNEQFF
TRBJ1-4,TRBV7-9,17,CASSFLSGVRQGEKLFF
TRBJ1-5,TRBV25-1,15,CASSEGDSPNQPQHF
TRBJ1-2,TRBV9,13,CASSGTGAPGYTF
TRBJ1-3,TRBV4-2,16,CASSQGAGEAGNTIYF
TRBJ2-5,TRBV25-1,14,CASSEPRGRETQYF
TRBJ1-2,TRBV18,15,CASSPRGESNYGYTF
TRBJ1-1,TRBV20-1,14,CSATGQGARTEAFF
TRBJ1-2,TRBV30,15,CAWSAGAKDTARYTF
TRBJ2-7,TRBV5-4,14,CASSTRGGSYEQYF
TRBJ1-4,TRBV6-5,13,CASSYPGREKLFF
TRBJ2-5,TRBV9,15,CASSVVAGRRETQYF
TRBJ1-1,TRBV29-1,15,CSVEVLGIEGTEAFF
TRBJ2-7,TRBV12-3/TRBV12-4,15,CASSWGVQGGYEQYF
TRBJ2-2,TRBV30,13,CAWSGRGTGELFF